This TCR beta chain was recovered during a study of blood T cell repertoires in COVID-19. The repertoire was sequenced with immunoSEQ multiplex PCR; TCRdb's copy has only in-frame clones and lacks some. This sample has approximately 90,000 clones, with approximately 88% found just once. Germline lookup yields CDR1 MNHEY and CDR2 SMNVEV (reference sequence). Trimming cost V 5 bases and J 9 bases, with 11 bases left between them. CDR3 length: 12 amino acids. The rearrangement uses TRBV27 and TRBJ1-5; D gene ambiguous. This clonotype was obtained from a woman older than 75 with active or convalescent COVID-19. What was sequenced was peripheral blood. This chain's CDR3 is CASSPRIGPQHF. DNA of the CDR3: TGTGCCAGCAGTCCTAGGATTGGGCCCCAGCATTTT.